Below, 3 T cell receptor beta chains from the same sample are listed, as sequenced in a study of T cell repertoires in cytomegalovirus infection (dated by TCRdb to the late 2010s). The sample's treatment or condition label is to be understood as: in vitro stimulation with specific CMV peptide epitopes to enrich CMV-specific T cells. For these receptors, no antigen is known. Sequencing was carried out with an Illumina HiSeq 1500. TCRdb trimmed the raw reads at Q25, called clones with MiXCR and kept productive beta chains. One record per CDR3 amino acid sequence lists the most common genes and DNA. This sample gives fewer than 1,000,000 distinct CDR3 sequences in total; roughly 30% of them show up just once. The ten largest make up roughly 13% of the sample. This material consisted of cultured CD8+ T cells from PBMCs, taken from culture after CMV antigen stimulation. These TCRs come from a human donor in good health (CMV status not recorded). Some clones in this sample may be carry-over from other donors' samples.

The CDR3 DNA reads TGCAGCGTCAGGGGCCTGCGAAACACCATATATTTT. It encodes CSVRGLRNTIYF. V is TRBV29-1 and J is TRBJ1-3; possible D gene TRBD1, 6 bases. The CDR3 loop spans 12 amino acids. Germline CDR1 and CDR2: SQVTM and ANQGSEA. The V end was cut by 6 bases, the J end by 5 bases, with 11 bases between.

This clonotype has a single count. This chain links TRBV7-6 with TRBJ1-5; D is uncertain. This CDR3 has 12 residues. V was clipped by 1 base and J by 9 bases, with 7 bases between them. CDR1 SGHVS and CDR2 FNYEAQ come from the germline V gene. CDR3 region: CASSLEDAPQHF. Here the CDR3 DNA reads TGTGCCAGCAGCTTAGAAGACGCGCCCCAGCATTTT.

This clonotype was detected only a few times. J is TRBJ1-5 and V is TRBV7-9, with a possible D match to TRBD1 (6 bases). The CDR3 totals 14 residues. CDR1 is SEHNR and CDR2 is FQNEAQ in the germline V gene (reference sequence). V was clipped by 3 bases and J by 5 bases, with 11 bases between them. The DNA for the CDR3 is TGTGCCAGCAGCTTCGGGGACAATTATCAGCCCCAGCATTTT. Translating it yields CASSFGDNYQPQHF.